The present T cell receptor (beta chain) was sequenced within a study of graft-versus-host responses after intestinal transplantation. Overall study context: Recipients received multivisceral, liver-intestinal, or isolated intestinal transplants.

The CDR3 loop spans 13 amino acids. Trimming cost V 11 bases and J 0 bases, with 14 bases left between them. CDR1 and CDR2 from the germline V gene are MNHNS and SASEGT. Repertoires were generated with immunoSEQ multiplex PCR, while TCRdb's copy carries only in-frame clones and drops some. The top ten clones hold roughly 0.44% of a sample with approximately 90,000 clones, 85% to 95% of them seen once. About this clone: What it recognizes is unknown.

Study-wide results and caveats: Circulating GvH clone levels at their peak were associated with HvG declines (early post-transplant).

The source material was unstimulated CD8+ T cells sorted from spleen or lymph node cells, sampled before transplant. The TCR sequence derives from a human donor who was the organ donor for an intestinal transplant. The chain has TRBV6-1 and TRBJ2-7, with D maybe TRBD2 (5 bases). The CDR3 reads CAVLRGNSYEQYF. The CDR3 DNA sequence: TGTGCCGTCCTGAGAGGGAACTCCTACGAGCAGTACTTC.